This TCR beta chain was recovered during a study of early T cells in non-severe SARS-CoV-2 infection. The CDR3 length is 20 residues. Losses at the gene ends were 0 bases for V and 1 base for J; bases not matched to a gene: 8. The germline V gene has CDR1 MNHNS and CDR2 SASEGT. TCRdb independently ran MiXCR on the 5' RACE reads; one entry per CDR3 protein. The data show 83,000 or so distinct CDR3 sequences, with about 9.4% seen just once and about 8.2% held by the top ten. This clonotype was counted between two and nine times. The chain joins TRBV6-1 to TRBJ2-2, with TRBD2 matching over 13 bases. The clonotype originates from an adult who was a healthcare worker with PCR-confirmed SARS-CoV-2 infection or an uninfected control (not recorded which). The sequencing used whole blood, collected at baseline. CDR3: CASSEAWGLAGFRNTGELFF. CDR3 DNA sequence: TGTGCCAGCAGTGAAGCATGGGGACTAGCGGGATTTAGGAACACCGGGGAGCTGTTTTTT.